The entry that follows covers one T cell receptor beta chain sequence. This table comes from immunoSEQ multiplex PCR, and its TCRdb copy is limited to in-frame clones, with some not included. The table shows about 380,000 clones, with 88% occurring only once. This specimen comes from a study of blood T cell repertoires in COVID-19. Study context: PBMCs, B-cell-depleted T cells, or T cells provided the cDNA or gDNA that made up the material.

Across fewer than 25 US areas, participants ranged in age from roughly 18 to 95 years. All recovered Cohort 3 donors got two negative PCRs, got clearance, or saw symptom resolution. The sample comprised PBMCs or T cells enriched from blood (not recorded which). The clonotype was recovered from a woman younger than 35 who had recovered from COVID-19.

The CDR3 region has the DNA TGCGCCAGCAGCTTGGCCGTCGCTAGCGGGGGCTCCTACGAGCAGTACTTC. Its translation is CASSLAVASGGSYEQYF. The V call is TRBV5-1, the J call TRBJ2-7; TRBD2 matches at 10 bases. CDR3 size: 17 residues. Germline loops: CDR1 SGHRS, CDR2 YFSETQ. The V and J ends lost 0 bases and 0 bases, in that order; junction bases with no gene match: 6.